This TCR beta chain was documented in a study of OX40 agonist ivuxolimab in advanced cancers. Looking at the study overall: The mean age was roughly 60 years, ranging from 23 to 79, with more than 70% of participants male.

Profiling relied on immunoSEQ multiplex PCR, and the TCRdb table lists in-frame clones only, not all of them. The sample shows about 110,000 clones, around 90% of them seen only once. As concerns this clone: Its antigen is not known.

Overall study findings and caveats: Among the lowest peripheral clonal expansion occurred in 0.1-3.0 mg/kg partial responders. More expanded clones were found, on average, in CD8+ than in CD4+ T cells. The CD4+ and CD8+ T cells in the blood had expanded clonally by week 6 at 0.1 to 3.0 mg/kg.

This CDR3 region has 13 residues. V lost 3 bases to trimming and J lost 2 bases, with 7 bases between them. Germline V gene data show CDR1 as GTSNPN and CDR2 as SVGIG (reference sequence). This specimen consisted of CD4+ or CD8+ T cells sorted from blood, obtained in a trial of the OX40 agonist ivuxolimab. This TCR came from an adult with an advanced solid tumor such as melanoma, head and neck, liver or kidney cancer. The chain employs TRBV30 and TRBJ2-2, with no clear D. CDR3 sequence reads: CAWRLSNTGELFF. DNA for the CDR3: TGTGCCTGGAGGCTGAGCAACACCGGGGAGCTGTTTTTT.